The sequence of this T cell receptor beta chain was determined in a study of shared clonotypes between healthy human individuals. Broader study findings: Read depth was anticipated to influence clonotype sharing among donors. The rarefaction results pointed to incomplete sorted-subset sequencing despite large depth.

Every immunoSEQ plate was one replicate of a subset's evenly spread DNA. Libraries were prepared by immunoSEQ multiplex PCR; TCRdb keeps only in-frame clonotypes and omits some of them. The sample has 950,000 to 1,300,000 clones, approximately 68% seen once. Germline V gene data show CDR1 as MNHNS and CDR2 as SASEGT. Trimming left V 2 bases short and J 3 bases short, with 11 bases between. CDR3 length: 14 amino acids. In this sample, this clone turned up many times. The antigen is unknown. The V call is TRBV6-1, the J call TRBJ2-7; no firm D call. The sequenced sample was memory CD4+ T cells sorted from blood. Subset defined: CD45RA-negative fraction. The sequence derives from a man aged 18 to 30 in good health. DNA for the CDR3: TGTGCCAGCAGTGAATCCAGCCGCCTCTACGAGCAGTACTTC. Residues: CASSESSRLYEQYF.